The clone carrying this TCR beta chain was recorded many times. Its specificity is not known. TCRdb re-called the multiplex PCR reads through MiXCR, storing one row per CDR3 protein. Of around 140,000 distinct CDR3 sequences listed, approximately 20% are singletons. Trimming cost V 5 bases and J 5 bases, with 15 bases left between them. Germline-derived CDR1 and CDR2 are SGHTA and FQGNSA. The CDR3 spans 14 residues. This record comes from a study of breast tumors, draining lymph nodes, adjacent tissues. Whole-study findings and limits: Most tumor T cells seemingly derive from lymph node, then expand in tumor. Tumor repertoires ranked between lymph nodes and nontumor tissue in diversity, with V and J gene preferences. The lymph node origin of tumor T cells was framed as consistent with a hypothesis, not demonstrated. Luminal-like breast cancer showed significantly higher tumor–nontumor repertoire similarity than basal-like.

Samples came from axillary lymph nodes draining the breast cancer. The rearrangement joins TRBV7-2 to TRBJ1-2; TRBD1 might be the D (5 bases). The origin of this receptor is a female donor with breast cancer. Some clones in this sample may be carry-over from other donors' samples. Sequenced sample: axillary lymph node tissue. CDR3 in amino acids: CASSLIGGGYGYTF. In DNA, the CDR3 is TGTGCCAGCAGCCTCATAGGTGGGGGGTATGGCTACACCTTC.